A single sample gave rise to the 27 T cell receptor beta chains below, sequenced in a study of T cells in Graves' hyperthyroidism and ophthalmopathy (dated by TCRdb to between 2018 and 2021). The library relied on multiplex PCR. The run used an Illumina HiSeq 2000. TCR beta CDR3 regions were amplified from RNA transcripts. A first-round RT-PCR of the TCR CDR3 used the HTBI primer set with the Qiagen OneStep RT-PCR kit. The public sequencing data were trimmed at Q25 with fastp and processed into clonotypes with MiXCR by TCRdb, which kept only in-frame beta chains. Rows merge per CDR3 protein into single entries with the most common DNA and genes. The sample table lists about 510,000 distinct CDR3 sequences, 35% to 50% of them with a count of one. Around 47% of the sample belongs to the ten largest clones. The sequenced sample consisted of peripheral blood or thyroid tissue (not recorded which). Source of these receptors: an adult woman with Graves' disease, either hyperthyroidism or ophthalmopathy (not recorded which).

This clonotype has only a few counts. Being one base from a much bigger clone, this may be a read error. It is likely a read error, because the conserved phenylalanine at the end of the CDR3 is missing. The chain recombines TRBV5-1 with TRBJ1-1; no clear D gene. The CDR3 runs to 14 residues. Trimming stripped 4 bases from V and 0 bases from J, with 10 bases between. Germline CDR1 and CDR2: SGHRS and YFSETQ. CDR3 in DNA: TGCGCCAGCAGCGTAGCCGACATGAACACTGAAGCTTTCCTT. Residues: CASSVADMNTEAFL.

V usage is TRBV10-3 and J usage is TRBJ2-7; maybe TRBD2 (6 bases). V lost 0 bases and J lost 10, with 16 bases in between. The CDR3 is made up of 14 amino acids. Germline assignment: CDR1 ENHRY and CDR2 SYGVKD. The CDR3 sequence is CAISESTRAGSQYF. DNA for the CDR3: TGTGCCATCAGTGAGTCGACTCGGGCGGGATCTCAGTACTTC.

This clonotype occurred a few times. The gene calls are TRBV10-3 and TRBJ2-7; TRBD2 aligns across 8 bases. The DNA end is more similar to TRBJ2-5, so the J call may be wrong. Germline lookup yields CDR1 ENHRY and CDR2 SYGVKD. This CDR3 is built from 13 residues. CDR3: CAIRRGAGETQYF. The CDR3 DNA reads TGTGCCATCAGGCGGGGGGCTGGGGAGACCCAGTACTTC.

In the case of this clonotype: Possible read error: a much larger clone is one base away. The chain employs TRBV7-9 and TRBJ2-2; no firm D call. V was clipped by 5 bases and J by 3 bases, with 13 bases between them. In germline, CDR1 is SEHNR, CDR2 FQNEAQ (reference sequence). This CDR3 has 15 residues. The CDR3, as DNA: TGTGCCAGCAGCCGCCGTTCACCGGACACCGGGGAGCTGTTTTTT. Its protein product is CASSRRSPDTGELFF.

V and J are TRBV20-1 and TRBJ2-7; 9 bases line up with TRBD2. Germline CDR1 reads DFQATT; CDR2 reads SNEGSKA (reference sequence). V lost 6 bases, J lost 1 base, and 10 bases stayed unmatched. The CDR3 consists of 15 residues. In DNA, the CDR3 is TGCAGTGCCCCGTCCTTAGCGGGAGTTTCCTACGAGCAGTACTTC. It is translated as CSAPSLAGVSYEQYF.

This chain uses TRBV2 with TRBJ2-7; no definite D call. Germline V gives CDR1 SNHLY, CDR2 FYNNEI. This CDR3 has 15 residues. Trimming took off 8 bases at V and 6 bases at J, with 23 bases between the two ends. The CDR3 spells CASLTGPSINGEQYF. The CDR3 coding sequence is TGTGCCAGCCTTACTGGACCAAGTATTAACGGCGAGCAGTACTTC.

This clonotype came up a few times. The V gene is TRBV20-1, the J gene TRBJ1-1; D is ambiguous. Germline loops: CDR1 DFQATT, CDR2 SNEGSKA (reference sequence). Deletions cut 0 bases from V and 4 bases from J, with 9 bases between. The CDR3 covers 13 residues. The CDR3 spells CSAREVVVTEAFF. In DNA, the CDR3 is TGCAGTGCTAGAGAGGTAGTAGTCACTGAAGCTTTCTTT.

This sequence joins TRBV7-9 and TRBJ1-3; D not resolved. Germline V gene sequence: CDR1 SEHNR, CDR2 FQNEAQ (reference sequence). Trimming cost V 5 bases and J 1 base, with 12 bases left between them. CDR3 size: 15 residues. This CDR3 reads CASSPRVGSGNTIYF. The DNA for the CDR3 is TGTGCCAGCAGCCCCCGGGTGGGGTCTGGAAACACCATATATTTT.

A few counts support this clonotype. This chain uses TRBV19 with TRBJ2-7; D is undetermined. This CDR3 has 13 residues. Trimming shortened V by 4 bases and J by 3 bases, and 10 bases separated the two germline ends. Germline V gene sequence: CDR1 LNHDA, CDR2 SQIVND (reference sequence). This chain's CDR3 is CASSTRRYYEQYF. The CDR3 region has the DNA TGTGCCAGTAGTACGCGACGGTACTACGAGCAGTACTTC.

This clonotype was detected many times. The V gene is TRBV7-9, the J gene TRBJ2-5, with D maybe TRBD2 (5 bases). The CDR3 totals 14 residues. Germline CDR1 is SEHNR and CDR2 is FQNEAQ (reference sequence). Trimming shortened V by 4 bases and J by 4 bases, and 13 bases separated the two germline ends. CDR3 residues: CASSSTGRGETQYF. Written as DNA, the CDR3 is TGTGCCAGCAGCTCGACGGGAAGAGGAGAGACCCAGTACTTC.

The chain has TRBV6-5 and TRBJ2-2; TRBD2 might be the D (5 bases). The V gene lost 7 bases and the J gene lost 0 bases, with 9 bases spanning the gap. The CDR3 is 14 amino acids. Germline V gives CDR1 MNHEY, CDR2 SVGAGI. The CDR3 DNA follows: TGTGCCAGCACGGACGGGACGAACACCGGGGAGCTGTTTTTT. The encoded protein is CASTDGTNTGELFF.

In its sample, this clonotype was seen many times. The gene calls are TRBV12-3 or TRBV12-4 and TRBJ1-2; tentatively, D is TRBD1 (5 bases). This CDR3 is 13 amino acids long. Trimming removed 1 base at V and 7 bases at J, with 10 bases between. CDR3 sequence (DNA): TGTGCCAGCAGTTTAGGTCAGGGACGTGGCTACACCTTC. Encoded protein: CASSLGQGRGYTF.

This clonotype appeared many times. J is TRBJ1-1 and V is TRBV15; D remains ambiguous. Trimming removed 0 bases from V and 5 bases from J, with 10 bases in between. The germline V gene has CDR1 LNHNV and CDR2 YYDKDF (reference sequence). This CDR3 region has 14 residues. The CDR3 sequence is CATSREPQMTEAFF. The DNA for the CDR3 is TGTGCCACCAGCAGAGAACCCCAGATGACTGAAGCTTTCTTT.

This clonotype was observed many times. DNA of the CDR3: TGTGCCAGCAGTCCAGGGATCGCATATAATTCACCCCTCCACTTT. Amino acids: CASSPGIAYNSPLHF. The chain recombines TRBV27 with TRBJ1-6; D perhaps matches TRBD1 (5 bases). The CDR3 is 15 amino acids. With 5 bases removed from V and 4 bases from J, the gap between germline ends came to 12 bases. CDR1 MNHEY and CDR2 SMNVEV come from the germline V gene (reference sequence).

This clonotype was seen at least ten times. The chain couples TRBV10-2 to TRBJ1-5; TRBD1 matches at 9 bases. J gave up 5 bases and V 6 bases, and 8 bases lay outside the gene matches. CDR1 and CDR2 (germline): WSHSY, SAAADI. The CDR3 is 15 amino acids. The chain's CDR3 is CASSHDNRGHQPQHF. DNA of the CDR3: TGCGCCAGCAGCCACGATAACAGGGGGCATCAGCCCCAGCATTTT.

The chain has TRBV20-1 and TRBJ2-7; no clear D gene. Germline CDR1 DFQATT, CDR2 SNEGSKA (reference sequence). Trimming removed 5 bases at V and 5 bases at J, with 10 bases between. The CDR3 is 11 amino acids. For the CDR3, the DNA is TGCAGTGCTGACCCCGGAGACGAGCAGTACTTC. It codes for CSADPGDEQYF.

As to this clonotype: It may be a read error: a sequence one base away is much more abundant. The CDR3 sequence: CSASRRRGAGELFF. CDR3 DNA sequence: TGCAGTGCTAGCCGTCGTCGGGGGGCCGGGGAGCTGTTTTTT. V and J are TRBV20-1 and TRBJ2-2; 7 bases are a match to TRBD2. This CDR3 is 14 amino acids long. CDR1 is DFQATT, CDR2 SNEGSKA, per germline (reference sequence). Trimming took 3 bases from V and 6 from J; bases not matched to a gene: 7.

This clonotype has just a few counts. The CDR3 DNA sequence: TGTGCCAGCAGTGAGGTGGGGACGGGACATCTCACCTTC. It encodes CASSEVGTGHLTF. The chain recombines TRBV25-1 with TRBJ1-2; tentatively, D is TRBD1 (6 bases). This CDR3 spans 13 amino acids. Germline V gene lookup returns CDR1 MGHDK and CDR2 SYGVNS. V was trimmed by 3 bases and J by 13 bases, leaving 18 bases between them.

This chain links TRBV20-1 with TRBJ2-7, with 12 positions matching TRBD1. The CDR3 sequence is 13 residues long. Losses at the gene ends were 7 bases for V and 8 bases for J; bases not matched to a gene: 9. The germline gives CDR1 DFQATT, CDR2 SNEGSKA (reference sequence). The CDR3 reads CSVSGQGAQKQYF. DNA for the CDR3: TGCAGTGTATCGGGACAGGGGGCGCAGAAGCAGTACTTC.

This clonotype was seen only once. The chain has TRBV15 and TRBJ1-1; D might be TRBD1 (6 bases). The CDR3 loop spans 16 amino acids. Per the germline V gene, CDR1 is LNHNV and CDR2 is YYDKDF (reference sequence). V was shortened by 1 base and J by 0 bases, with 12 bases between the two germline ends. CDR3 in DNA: TGTGCCACCAGCAGAGGCCAAGGACAGTTGAACACTGAAGCTTTCTTT. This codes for CATSRGQGQLNTEAFF.

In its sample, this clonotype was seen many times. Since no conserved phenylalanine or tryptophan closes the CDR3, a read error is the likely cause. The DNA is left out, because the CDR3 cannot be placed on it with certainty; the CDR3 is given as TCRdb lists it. CDR3 protein: CATRDIPRGR. The chain employs TRBV10-3 and TRBJ1-4; TRBD1, the table's D call, was not compared with the DNA. 10 amino acids form the CDR3, both terminal residues included. Germline assignment: CDR1 ENHRY and CDR2 SYGVKD.

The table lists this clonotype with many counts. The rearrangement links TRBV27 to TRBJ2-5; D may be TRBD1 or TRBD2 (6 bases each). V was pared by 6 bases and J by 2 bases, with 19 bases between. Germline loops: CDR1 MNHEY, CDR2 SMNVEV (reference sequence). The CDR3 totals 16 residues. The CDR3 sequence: CASSPYLTGTQETQYF. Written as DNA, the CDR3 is TGTGCCAGCAGCCCCTATCTCACAGGGACTCAAGAGACCCAGTACTTC.

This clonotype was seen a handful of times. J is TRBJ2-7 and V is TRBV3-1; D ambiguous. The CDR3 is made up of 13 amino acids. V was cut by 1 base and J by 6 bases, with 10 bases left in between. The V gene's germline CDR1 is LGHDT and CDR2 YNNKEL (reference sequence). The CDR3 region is CASSQVDKLEQYF. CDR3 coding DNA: TGTGCCAGCAGCCAAGTCGATAAGCTCGAGCAGTACTTC.

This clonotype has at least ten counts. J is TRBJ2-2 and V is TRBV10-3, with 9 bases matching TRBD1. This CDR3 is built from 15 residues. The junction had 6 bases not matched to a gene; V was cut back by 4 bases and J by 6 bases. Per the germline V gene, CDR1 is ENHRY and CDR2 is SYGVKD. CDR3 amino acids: CAISAGTGTAGELFF. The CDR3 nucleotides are TGTGCCATCAGTGCTGGGACAGGGACCGCCGGGGAGCTGTTTTTT.

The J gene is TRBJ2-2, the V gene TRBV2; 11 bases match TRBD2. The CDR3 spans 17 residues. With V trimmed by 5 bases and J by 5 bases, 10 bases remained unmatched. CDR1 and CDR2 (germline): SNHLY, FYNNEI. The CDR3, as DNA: TGTGCCAGCAGTCCCGGGACTAGCGGATTCCAGACCGGGGAGCTGTTTTTT. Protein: CASSPGTSGFQTGELFF.

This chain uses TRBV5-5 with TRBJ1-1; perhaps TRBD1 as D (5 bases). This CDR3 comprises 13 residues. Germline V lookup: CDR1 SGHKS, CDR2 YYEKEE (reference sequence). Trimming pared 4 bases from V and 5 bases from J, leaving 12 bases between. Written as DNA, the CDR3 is TGTGCCAGCAGCCACGACAGTTATACTGAAGCTTTCTTT. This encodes CASSHDSYTEAFF.

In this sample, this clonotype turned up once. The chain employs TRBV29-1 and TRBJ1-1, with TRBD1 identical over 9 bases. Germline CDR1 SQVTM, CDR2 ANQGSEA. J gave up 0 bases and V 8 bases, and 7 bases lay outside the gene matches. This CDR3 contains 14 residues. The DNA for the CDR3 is TGCAGCTTAGGGACAGGGCTGCTGAACACTGAAGCTTTCTTT. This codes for CSLGTGLLNTEAFF.